This paragraph reports one T cell receptor (beta chain). As yet, its antigen is unknown. The data were obtained in a study of T cells in tuberculosis. On the study more broadly: The T cells targeted glucose monomycolate, a mycobacterial lipid, via CD1B. Samples predate treatment or fall within its first 7 days.

Time point described: new active TB diagnosis, blood taken before or within 7 days of starting treatment. Included patients were adults of at least 18, HIV-seronegative, South African. Study findings and constraints: Active tuberculosis TCR-alpha repertoires lay closer to GMM-specific TCRs than IGRA-negative controls, suggesting clonal expansion.

The CDR3 consists of 14 residues. Per the germline V gene, CDR1 is SGHTA and CDR2 is FQGNSA. Trimming removed 5 bases from V and 2 bases from J, with 12 bases in between. Profiled with immunoSEQ multiplex PCR; TCRdb holds only in-frame clones, not every one. Of about 35,000 clones listed, around 90% are singletons. Here the sequenced sample was PBMCs, taken at tuberculosis diagnosis. This receptor was obtained from an adult with tuberculosis. The chain combines TRBV7-2 with TRBJ2-5; D gene uncertain. CDR3 amino acids: CASSPARAQETQYF. As DNA, the CDR3 is TGTGCCAGCAGCCCCGCTCGCGCTCAAGAGACCCAGTACTTC.